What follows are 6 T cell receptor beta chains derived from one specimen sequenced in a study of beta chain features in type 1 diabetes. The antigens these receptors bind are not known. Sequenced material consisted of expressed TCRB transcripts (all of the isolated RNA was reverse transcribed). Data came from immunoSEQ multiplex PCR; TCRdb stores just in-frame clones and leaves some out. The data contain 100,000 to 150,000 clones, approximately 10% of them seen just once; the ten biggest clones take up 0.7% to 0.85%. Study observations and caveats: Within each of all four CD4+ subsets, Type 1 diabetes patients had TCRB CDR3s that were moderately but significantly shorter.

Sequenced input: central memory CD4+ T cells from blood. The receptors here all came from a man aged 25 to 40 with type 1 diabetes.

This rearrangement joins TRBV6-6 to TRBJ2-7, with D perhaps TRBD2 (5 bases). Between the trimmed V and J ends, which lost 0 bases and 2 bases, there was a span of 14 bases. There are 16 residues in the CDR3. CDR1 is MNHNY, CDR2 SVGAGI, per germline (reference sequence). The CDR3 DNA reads TGTGCCAGCAGTTACTCGATAGCCGGGGTTACCTACGAGCAGTACTTC. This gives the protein CASSYSIAGVTYEQYF.

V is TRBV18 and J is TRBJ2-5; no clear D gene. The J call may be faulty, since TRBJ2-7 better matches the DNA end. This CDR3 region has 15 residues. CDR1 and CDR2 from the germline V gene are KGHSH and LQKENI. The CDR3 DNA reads TGTGCCAGCTCACCGCGCGGTCCCGCGGCCTACGAGCAGTACTTC. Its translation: CASSPRGPAAYEQYF.

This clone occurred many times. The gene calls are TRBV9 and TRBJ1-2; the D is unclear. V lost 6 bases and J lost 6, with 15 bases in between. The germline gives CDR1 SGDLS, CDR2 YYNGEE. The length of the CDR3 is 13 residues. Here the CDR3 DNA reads TGTGCCAGCACCCGTAGTTCAGAGGATGGCTACACCTTC. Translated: CASTRSSEDGYTF.

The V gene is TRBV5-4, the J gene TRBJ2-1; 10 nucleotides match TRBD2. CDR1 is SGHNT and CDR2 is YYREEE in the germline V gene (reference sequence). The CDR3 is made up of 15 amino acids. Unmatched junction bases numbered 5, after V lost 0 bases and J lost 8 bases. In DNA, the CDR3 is TGTGCCAGCAGCTTGGGGCTAGCGGGGGAGTATGAGCAGTTCTTC. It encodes CASSLGLAGEYEQFF. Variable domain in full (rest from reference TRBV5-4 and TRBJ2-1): ETGVTQSPTHLIKTRGQQVTLRCSSQSGHNTVSWYQQALGQGPQFIFQYYREEENGRGNFPPRFSGLQFPNYSSELNVNALELDDSALYLCASSLGLAGEYEQFFGPGTRLTVL.

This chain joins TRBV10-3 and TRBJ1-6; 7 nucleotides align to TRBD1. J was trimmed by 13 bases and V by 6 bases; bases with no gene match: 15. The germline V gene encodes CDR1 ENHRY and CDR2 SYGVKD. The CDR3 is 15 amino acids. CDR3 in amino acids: CAIRAAGTEVAPLHF. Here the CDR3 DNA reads TGTGCCATCAGGGCCGCCGGGACAGAGGTCGCGCCCCTCCACTTT.

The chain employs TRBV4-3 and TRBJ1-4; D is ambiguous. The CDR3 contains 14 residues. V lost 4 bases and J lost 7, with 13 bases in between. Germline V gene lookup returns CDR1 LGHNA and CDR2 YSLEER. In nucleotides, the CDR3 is TGCGCCAGCAGCCTCGGGGTGGAGCGTGAAAAACTGTTTTTT. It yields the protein CASSLGVEREKLFF.